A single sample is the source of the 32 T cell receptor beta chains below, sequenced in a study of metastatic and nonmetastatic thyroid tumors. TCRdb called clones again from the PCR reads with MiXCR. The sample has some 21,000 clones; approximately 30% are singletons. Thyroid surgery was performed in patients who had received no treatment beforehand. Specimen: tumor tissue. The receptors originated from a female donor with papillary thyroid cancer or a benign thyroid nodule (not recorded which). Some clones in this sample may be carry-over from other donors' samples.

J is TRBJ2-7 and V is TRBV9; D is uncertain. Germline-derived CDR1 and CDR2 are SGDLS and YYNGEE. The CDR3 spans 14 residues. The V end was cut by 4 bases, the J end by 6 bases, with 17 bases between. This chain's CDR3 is CASSSVDLCGEQYF. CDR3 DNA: TGTGCCAGCAGCTCAGTCGACCTCTGTGGCGAGCAGTACTTC.

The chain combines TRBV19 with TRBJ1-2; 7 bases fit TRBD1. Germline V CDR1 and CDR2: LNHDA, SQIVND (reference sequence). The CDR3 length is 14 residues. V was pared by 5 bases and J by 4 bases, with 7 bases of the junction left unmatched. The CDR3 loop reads CASSSPGGVYGYTF. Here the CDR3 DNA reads TGTGCCAGTAGTTCACCAGGGGGAGTCTATGGCTACACCTTC.

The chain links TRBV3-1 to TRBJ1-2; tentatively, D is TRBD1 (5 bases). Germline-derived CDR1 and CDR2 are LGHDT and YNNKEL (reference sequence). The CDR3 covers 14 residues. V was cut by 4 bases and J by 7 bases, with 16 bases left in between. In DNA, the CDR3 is TGTGCCAGCAGCCCCAGCGCAGGGTCGCGTGGCTACACCTTC. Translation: CASSPSAGSRGYTF.

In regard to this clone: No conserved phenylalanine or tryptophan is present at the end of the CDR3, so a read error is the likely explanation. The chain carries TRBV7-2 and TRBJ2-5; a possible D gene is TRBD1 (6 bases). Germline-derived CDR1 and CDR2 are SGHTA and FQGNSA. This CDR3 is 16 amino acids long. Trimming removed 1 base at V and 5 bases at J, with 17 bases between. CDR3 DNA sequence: TGTGCCAGCAGCTTAGGTGGGACATGGGGCTATGAGACCCAGTACTCC. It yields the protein CASSLGGTWGYETQYS.

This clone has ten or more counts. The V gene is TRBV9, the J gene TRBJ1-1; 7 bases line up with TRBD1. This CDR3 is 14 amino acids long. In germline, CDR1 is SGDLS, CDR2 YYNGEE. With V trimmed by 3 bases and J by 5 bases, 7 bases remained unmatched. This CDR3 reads CASSGRQGDTEAFF. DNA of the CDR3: TGTGCCAGCAGCGGACGACAGGGTGATACTGAAGCTTTCTTT.

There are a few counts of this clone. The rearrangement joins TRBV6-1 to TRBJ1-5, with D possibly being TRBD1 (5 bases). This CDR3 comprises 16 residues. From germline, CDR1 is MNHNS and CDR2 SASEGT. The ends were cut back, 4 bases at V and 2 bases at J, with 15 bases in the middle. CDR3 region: CASSALGVNGNQPQHF. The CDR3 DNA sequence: TGTGCCAGCAGTGCGCTAGGGGTGAATGGCAATCAGCCCCAGCATTTT.

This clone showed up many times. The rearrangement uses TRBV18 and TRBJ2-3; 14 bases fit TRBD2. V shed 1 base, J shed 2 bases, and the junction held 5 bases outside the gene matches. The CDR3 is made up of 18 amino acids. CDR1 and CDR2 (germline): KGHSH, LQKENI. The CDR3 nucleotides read TGTGCCAGCTCACCACGACTAGCGGGGGGGCCCGCCACAGATACGCAGTATTTT. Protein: CASSPRLAGGPATDTQYF.

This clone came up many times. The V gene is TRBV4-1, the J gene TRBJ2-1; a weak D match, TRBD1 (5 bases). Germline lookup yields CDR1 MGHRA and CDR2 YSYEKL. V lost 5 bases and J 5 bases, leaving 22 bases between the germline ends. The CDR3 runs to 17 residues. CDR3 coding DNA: TGCGCCAGCAGCGAGCCACGCGGCAGGGCCACGGACAATGAGCAGTTCTTC. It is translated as CASSEPRGRATDNEQFF.

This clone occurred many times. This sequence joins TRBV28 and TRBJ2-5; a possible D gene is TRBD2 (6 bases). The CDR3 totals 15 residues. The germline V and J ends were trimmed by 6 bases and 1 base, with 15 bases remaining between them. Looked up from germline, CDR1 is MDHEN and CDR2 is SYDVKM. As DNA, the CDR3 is TGTGCCAGCAGGGAGGTGGGGGGAGCCCAAGAGACCCAGTACTTC. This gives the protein CASREVGGAQETQYF.

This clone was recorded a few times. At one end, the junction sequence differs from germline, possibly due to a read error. The CDR3 sequence: CAIGWSEKLFF. CDR3 DNA sequence: TGCGCCATCGGTTGGAGTGAAAAACTGTTTTTT. This chain connects TRBV2 to TRBJ1-4; D is ambiguous. The germline V gene has CDR1 SNHLY and CDR2 FYNNEI. The CDR3 spans 11 residues.

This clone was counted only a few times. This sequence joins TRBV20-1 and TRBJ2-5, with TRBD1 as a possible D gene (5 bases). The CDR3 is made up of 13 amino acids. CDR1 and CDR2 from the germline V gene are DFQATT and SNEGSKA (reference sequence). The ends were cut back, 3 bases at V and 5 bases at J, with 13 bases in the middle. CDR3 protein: CSASGQGGETQYF. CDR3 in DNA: TGCAGTGCTAGTGGGCAGGGCGGTGAGACCCAGTACTTC.

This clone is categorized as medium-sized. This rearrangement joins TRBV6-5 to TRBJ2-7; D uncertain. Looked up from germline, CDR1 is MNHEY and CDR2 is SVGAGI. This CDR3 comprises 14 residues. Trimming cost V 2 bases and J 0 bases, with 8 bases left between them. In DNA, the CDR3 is TGTGCCAGCAGTTACAACAGAAACTCCTACGAGCAGTACTTC. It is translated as CASSYNRNSYEQYF.

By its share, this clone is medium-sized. CDR3 sequence: CASSEGIRGGYGYTF. The CDR3 DNA sequence: TGTGCCAGCAGTGAGGGGATCCGCGGCGGCTATGGCTACACCTTC. This chain connects TRBV2 to TRBJ1-2; D gene ambiguous. Germline V CDR1 and CDR2: SNHLY, FYNNEI. This CDR3 contains 15 residues. Trimming cost V 3 bases and J 4 bases, with 15 bases left between them.

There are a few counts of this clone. This CDR3 is CASIPTISGANVLTF. In DNA, the CDR3 is TGTGCCAGCATTCCTACTATCTCTGGGGCCAACGTCCTGACTTTC. This chain uses TRBV6-1 with TRBJ2-6; D is ambiguous. Germline V gene sequence: CDR1 MNHNS, CDR2 SASEGT. This CDR3 contains 15 residues. V was trimmed by 7 bases and J by 0 bases, leaving 10 bases between them.

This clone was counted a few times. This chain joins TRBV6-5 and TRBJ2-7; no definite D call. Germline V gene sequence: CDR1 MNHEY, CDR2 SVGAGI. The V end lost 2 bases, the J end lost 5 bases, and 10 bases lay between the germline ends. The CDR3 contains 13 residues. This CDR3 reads CASSYNKSHEQYF. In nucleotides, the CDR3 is TGTGCCAGCAGTTACAACAAGTCTCACGAGCAGTACTTC.

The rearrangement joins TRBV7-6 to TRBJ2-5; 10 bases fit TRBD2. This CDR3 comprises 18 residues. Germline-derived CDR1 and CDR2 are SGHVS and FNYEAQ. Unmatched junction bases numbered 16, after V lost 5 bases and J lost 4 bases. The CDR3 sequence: CASSLSPTSGVAGETQYF. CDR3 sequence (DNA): TGTGCCAGCAGCCTATCCCCTACTAGCGGGGTGGCGGGAGAGACCCAGTACTTC. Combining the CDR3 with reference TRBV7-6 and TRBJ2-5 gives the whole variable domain GAGVSQSPRYKVTKRGQDVALRCDPISGHVSLYWYRQALGQGPEFLTYFNYEAQQDKSGLPNDRFSAERPEGSISTLTIQRTEQRDSAMYRCASSLSPTSGVAGETQYFGPGTRLLVL.

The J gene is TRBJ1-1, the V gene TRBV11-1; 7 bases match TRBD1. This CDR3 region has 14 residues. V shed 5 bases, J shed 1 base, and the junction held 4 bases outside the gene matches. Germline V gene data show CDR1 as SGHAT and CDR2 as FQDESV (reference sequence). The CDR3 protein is CASSRGTENTEAFF. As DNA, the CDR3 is TGTGCCAGCAGCAGAGGGACAGAGAACACTGAAGCTTTCTTT.

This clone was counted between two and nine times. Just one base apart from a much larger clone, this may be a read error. CDR3: CASSPLGGATNGKLFF. The CDR3 coding sequence is TGTGCCAGCAGTCCCCTGGGCGGCGCAACTAATGGAAAACTGTTTTTT. The V call is TRBV6-4, the J call TRBJ1-4; D unclear. CDR1 MRHNA and CDR2 SNTAGT come from the germline V gene. This CDR3 contains 16 residues.

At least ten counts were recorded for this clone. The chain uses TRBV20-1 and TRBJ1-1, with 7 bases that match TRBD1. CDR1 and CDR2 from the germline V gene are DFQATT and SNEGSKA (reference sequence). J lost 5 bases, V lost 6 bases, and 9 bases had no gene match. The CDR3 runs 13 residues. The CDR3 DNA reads TGCAGTGCCGCACCAGGGGGGGGAACTGAAGCTTTCTTT. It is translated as CSAAPGGGTEAFF.

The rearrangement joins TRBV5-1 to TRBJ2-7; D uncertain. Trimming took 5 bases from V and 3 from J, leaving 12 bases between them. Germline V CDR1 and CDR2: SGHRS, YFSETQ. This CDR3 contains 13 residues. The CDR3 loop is CASSSSAGYEQYF. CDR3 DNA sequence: TGCGCCAGCAGTAGTTCCGCCGGCTACGAGCAGTACTTC.

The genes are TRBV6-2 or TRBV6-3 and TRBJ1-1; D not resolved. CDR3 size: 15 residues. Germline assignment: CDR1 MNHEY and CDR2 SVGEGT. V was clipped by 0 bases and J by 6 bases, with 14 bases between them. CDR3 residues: CASSYSGSSGAEAFF. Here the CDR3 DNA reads TGTGCCAGCAGTTACTCGGGCAGCTCCGGAGCTGAAGCTTTCTTT.

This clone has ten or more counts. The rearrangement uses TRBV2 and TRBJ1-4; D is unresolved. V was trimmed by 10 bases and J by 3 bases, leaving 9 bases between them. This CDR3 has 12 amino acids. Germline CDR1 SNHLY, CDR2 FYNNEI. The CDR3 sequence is CATRDSNEKLFF. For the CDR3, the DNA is TGTGCCACCCGGGATTCTAATGAAAAACTGTTTTTT.

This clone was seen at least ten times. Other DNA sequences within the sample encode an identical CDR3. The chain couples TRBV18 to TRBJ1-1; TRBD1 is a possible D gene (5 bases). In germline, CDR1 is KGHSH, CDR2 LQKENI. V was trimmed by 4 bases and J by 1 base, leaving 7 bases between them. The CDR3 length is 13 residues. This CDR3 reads CASSLDRNTEAFF. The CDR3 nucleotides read TGTGCCAGCTCACTCGACAGGAACACTGAAGCTTTCTTT.

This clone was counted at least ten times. As DNA, the CDR3 is TGTGCCAGCAGCGTAGCTGAGGGGCGCAGCTATGGCTACACCTTC. Translating it yields CASSVAEGRSYGYTF. V is TRBV9 and J is TRBJ1-2; a weak D match, TRBD1 (5 bases). Trimming cost V 0 bases and J 4 bases, with 13 bases left between them. The CDR3 totals 15 residues. In germline, CDR1 is SGDLS, CDR2 YYNGEE.

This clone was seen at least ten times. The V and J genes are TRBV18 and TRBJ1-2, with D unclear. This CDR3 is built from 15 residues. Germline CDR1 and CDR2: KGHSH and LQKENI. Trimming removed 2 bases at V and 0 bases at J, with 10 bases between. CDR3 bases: TGTGCCAGCTCACCATCCGGCAGGACTAACTATGGCTACACCTTC. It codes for CASSPSGRTNYGYTF.

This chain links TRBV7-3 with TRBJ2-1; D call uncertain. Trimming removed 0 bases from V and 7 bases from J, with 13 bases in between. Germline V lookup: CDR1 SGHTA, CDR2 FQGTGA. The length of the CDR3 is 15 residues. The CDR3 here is CASSLTVTPPNEQFF. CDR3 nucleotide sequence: TGTGCCAGCAGCTTAACAGTTACCCCTCCGAATGAGCAGTTCTTC.

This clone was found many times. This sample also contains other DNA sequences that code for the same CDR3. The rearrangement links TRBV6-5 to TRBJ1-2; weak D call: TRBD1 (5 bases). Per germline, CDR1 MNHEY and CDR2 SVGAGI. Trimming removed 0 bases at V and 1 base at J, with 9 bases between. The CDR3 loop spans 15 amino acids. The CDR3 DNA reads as TGTGCCAGCAGTTACTCGAGGGACGGTAACTATGGCTACACCTTC. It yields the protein CASSYSRDGNYGYTF.

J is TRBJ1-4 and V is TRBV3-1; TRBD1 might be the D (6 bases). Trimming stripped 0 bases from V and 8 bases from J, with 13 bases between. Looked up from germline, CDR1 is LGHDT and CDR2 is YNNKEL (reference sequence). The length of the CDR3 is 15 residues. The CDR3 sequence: CASSQDRGAREKLFF. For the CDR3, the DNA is TGTGCCAGCAGCCAAGATCGGGGGGCGCGGGAAAAACTGTTTTTT.

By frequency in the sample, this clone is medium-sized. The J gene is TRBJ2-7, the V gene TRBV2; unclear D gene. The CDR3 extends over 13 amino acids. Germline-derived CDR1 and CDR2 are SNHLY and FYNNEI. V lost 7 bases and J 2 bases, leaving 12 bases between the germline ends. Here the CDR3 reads CASILFLAYEQYF. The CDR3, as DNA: TGTGCCAGCATTCTCTTTCTAGCCTACGAGCAGTACTTC.

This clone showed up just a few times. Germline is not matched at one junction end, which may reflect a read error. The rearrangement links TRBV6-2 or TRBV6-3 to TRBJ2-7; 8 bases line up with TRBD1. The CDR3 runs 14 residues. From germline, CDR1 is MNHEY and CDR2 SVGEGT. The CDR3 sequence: CASRPGSGGYEHYF. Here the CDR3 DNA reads TGTGCCAGCAGACCCGGGTCAGGGGGCTACGAGCATTACTTC.

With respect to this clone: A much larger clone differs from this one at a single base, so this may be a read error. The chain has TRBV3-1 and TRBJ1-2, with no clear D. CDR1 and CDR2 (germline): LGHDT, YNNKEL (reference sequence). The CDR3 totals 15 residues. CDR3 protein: CTSSQDPGSLAGYTF. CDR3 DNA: TGTACCAGCAGCCAAGACCCGGGCAGTCTGGCCGGCTACACCTTC. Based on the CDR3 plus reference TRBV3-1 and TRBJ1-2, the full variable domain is DTAVSQTPKYLVTQMGNDKSIKCEQNLGHDTMYWYKQDSKKFLKIMFSYNNKELIINETVPNRFSPKSPDKAHLNLHINSLELGDSAVYFCTSSQDPGSLAGYTFGSGTRLTVV.

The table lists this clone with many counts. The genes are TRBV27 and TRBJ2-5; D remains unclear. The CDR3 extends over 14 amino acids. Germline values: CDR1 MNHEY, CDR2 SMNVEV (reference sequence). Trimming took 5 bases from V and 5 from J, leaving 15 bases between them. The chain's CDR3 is CASSLRRYGETQYF. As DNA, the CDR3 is TGTGCCAGCAGTCTCCGACGGTACGGCGAGACCCAGTACTTC.